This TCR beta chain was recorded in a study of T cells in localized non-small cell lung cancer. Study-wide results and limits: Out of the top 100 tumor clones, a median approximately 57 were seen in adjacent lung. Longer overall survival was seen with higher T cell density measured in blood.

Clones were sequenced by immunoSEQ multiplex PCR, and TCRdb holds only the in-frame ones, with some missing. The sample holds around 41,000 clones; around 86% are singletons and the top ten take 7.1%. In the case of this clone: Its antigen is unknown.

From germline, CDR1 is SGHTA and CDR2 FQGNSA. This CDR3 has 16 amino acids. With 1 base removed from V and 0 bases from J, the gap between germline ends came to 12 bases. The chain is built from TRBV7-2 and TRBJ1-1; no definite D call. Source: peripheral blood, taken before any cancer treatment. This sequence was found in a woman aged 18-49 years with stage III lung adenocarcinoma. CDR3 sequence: CASSLVNGAVNTEAFF. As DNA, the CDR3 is TGTGCCAGCAGCTTAGTAAATGGTGCAGTGAACACTGAAGCTTTCTTT.